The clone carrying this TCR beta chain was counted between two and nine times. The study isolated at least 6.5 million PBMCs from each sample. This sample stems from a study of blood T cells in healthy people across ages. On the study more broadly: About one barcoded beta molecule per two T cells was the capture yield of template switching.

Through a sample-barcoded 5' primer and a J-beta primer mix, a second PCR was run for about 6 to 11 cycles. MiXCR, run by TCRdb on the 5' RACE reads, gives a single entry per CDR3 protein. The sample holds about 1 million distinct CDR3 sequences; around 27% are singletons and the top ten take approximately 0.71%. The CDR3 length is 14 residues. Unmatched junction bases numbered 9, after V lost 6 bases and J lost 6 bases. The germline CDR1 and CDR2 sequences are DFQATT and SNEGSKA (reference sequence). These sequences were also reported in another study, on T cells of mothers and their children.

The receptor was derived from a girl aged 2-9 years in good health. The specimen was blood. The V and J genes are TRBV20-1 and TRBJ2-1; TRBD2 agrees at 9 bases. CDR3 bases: TGCAGTGCCCGACGGGCTAGCGGGATCAATGAGCAGTTCTTC. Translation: CSARRASGINEQFF.